Listed here are 12 T cell receptor beta chains from one sample, sequenced in a study of regulatory T cells in long-lasting Graves disease. According to the study, TCR beta libraries were built with iRepertoire HTBI primers and CDR3-region Arm-PCR. TCRdb used MiXCR to reprocess the multiplex PCR reads, holding one entry per CDR3 protein. The table shows almost 450,000 distinct CDR3 sequences, with around 17% occurring only once. Time point denoted: newly diagnosed GD, antithyroid drugs for less than 3 months. Generation of the TCR library employed RNA extracted from PBMCs. These sequences were also reported in another study, on T cells in Graves' hyperthyroidism and ophthalmopathy.

The sample was peripheral blood mononuclear cells (PBMCs), taken at new diagnosis, from a patient treated with antithyroid drugs. The receptors here all came from a woman aged 25-40 years with Graves disease.

Many counts were recorded for this clonotype. The J gene is TRBJ2-7, the V gene TRBV7-9; D not resolved. V lost 9 bases, J lost 3 bases, and 9 bases lay in between. Germline V gives CDR1 SEHNR, CDR2 FQNEAQ (reference sequence). The CDR3 is made up of 11 amino acids. The CDR3 protein is CASSWDYEQYF. CDR3 nucleotides: TGTGCCAGTAGTTGGGACTACGAGCAGTACTTC.

This clonotype came up once. The V call is TRBV20-1, the J call TRBJ2-7; 10 nucleotides match TRBD2. The CDR3 is made up of 16 amino acids. Germline V CDR1 and CDR2: DFQATT, SNEGSKA (reference sequence). The ends lost 2 bases at V and 2 bases at J; junction bases unmatched: 9. As DNA, the CDR3 is TGCAGTGCTAGACAACTAGCGGGAAGGATTCCCTACGAGCAGTACTTC. As protein: CSARQLAGRIPYEQYF.

V and J are TRBV19 and TRBJ2-7, with a weak D call TRBD1 (6 bases). V was cut by 5 bases and J by 7 bases, with 9 bases left in between. Germline V lookup: CDR1 LNHDA, CDR2 SQIVND (reference sequence). The CDR3 totals 11 residues. Here the CDR3 DNA reads TGTGCCAGTAGTCAACAGGGTGAGCAGTACTTC. Translated, it gives CASSQQGEQYF. The full variable domain, with the rest looked up from reference TRBV19 and TRBJ2-7, is DGGITQSPKYLFRKEGQNVTLSCEQNLNHDAMYWYRQDPGQGLRLIYYSQIVNDFQKGDIAEGYSVSREKKESFPLTVTSAQKNPTAFYLCASSQQGEQYFGPGTRLTVT.

This chain uses TRBV6-4 with TRBJ2-1; 7 bases line up with TRBD1. Germline V gene data show CDR1 as MRHNA and CDR2 as SNTAGT. V lost 11 bases and J lost 2; bases outside the gene matches: 3. The length of the CDR3 is 12 residues. The CDR3 reads CAGQETYNEQFF. The CDR3 DNA is TGTGCCGGACAGGAAACCTACAATGAGCAGTTCTTC.

This clonotype occurred many times. The junction shows a germline mismatch at one end, possibly a read error. J is TRBJ2-3 and V is TRBV6-5, with D unresolved. The CDR3 is 12 residues long. Germline V CDR1 and CDR2: MNHEY, SVGAGI. The chain's CDR3 is CASSHSRNTQYF. As DNA, the CDR3 is TGTGCCAGCAGTCACTCCCGGAATACGCAGTATTTT.

This clonotype was recorded many times. The chain employs TRBV7-8 and TRBJ2-5; the D is unclear. This CDR3 has 12 amino acids. The germline CDR1 and CDR2 sequences are SGHVS and FQNEAQ. V lost 6 bases and J lost 3, with 8 bases in between. Here the CDR3 reads CASRRVEETQYF. Here the CDR3 DNA reads TGTGCCAGCAGACGGGTGGAAGAGACCCAGTACTTC.

This clonotype was picked up many times. The rearrangement joins TRBV28 to TRBJ1-1; D ambiguous. The CDR3 sequence is 14 residues long. Looked up from germline, CDR1 is MDHEN and CDR2 is SYDVKM. V lost 0 bases, J lost 4 bases, and 9 bases lay in between. The CDR3 loop is CASSLWTALTEAFF. The CDR3, as DNA: TGTGCCAGCAGTTTATGGACCGCTCTCACTGAAGCTTTCTTT.

This clonotype occurred many times. The chain combines TRBV12-3 or TRBV12-4 with TRBJ1-1; D is unresolved. The CDR3 contains 15 residues. V dropped 4 bases and J dropped 1 base, with 13 bases sitting between them. CDR3 nucleotide sequence: TGTGCCAGCAGTTCCACCAGACAAGCGAACACTGAAGCTTTCTTT. This sequence encodes CASSSTRQANTEAFF.

This clonotype was seen at least ten times. The V call is TRBV5-1, the J call TRBJ2-1; D is unclear. V was cut by 1 base and J by 8 bases, with 10 bases left in between. This CDR3 is built from 13 residues. CDR1 is SGHRS and CDR2 is YFSETQ in the germline V gene. The CDR3: CASSLPQDDEQFF. The CDR3 DNA follows: TGCGCCAGCAGCTTGCCGCAGGATGATGAGCAGTTCTTC.

The sample holds many counts of this clonotype. J is TRBJ2-7 and V is TRBV15; perhaps TRBD2 as D (5 bases). V gave up 0 bases and J gave up 3 bases, with 9 bases separating them. This CDR3 has 14 residues. CDR1 and CDR2 (germline): LNHNV, YYDKDF (reference sequence). CDR3 bases: TGTGCCACCAGCAGAGATAACGGGGACTACGAGCAGTACTTC. Translation gives CATSRDNGDYEQYF.

Points on this clonotype: A read error is likely here: a far larger clone is one base away. The chain uses TRBV13 and TRBJ2-3; D not resolved. The J call is in doubt because the DNA end fits TRBJ2-5 better. Germline CDR1 PRHDT, CDR2 FYEKMQ (reference sequence). The CDR3 runs to 14 residues. CDR3: CAGSRVVDGETQYF. The CDR3 nucleotides are TGTGCCGGCAGCCGGGTAGTAGACGGAGAGACCCAGTACTTC.

Of note for this clonotype: Just one base apart from a much larger clone, this may be a read error. The V and J genes are TRBV9 and TRBJ2-1; 11 bases are a match to TRBD2. The ends lost 0 bases at V and 0 bases at J; junction bases unmatched: 11. CDR1 is SGDLS, CDR2 YYNGEE, per germline. CDR3 size: 20 residues. DNA of the CDR3: TGTGCCAGCAGCGTAGCCGGACTAGCGGGTAGCCACAGCTCCTACAATGAGCAGTTCTTC. Translating gives CASSVAGLAGSHSSYNEQFF.